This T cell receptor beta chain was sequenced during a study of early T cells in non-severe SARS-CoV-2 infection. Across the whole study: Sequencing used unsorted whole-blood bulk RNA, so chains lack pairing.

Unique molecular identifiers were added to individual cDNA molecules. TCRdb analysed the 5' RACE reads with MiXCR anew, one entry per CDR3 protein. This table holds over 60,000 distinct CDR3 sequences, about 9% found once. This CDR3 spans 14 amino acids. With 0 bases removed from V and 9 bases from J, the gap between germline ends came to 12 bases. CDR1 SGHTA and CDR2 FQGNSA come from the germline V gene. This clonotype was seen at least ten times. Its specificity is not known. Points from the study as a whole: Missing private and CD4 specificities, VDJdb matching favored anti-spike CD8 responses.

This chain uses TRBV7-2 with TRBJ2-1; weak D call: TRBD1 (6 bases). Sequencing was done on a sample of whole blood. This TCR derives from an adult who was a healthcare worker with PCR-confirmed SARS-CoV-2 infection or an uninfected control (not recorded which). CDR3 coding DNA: TGTGCCAGCAGCTTAGCGCACAGGGCGGGTGAGCAGTTCTTC. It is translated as CASSLAHRAGEQFF. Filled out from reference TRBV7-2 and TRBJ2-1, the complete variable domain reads GAGVSQSPSNKVTEKGKDVELRCDPISGHTALYWYRQSLGQGLEFLIYFQGNSAPDKSGLPSDRFSAERTGGSVSTLTIQRTQQEDSAVYLCASSLAHRAGEQFFGPGTRLTVL.